This T cell receptor beta chain was documented in a study of shared clonotypes between healthy human individuals (dated by TCRdb to about 2020). At the level of the whole study: The cohort comprised a couple of women and a few men aged 18 to 49 years. Per donor, three plates each were used for CD4 naive and CD4 memory, two for CD8 naive, and one for CD8 memory. To estimate repertoire size and how much clonotype sharing occurs between individuals, the study deeply sequenced the blood TCR repertoires of five healthy adults. Different laboratories and diverse techniques were used to prepare libraries and sequence TCR repertoires, to increase sequencing depth and limit assay-specific biases. Leukapheresis yielded between about 0.9 and 9 billion PBMCs per donor. On the study overall, not on this receptor specifically: Clonotypes shared by all four sorted-subset donors showed higher generation probabilities than non-shared clonotypes. Pairwise subsampling led to the expectation that sequencing depth would affect the degree of clonotype sharing among donors. The small number of donors limited the genetic and exposure-history diversity represented. Larger estimated clonotype richness was generally found for naive subsets than for memory subsets. Sampling was limited to blood, and TCR repertoires in tissue likely differ from TCR repertoires in blood. Rarefaction of sorted-subset datasets indicated incomplete sequencing despite the large sequencing depth. Approximately 5% of naive CD4, 3.5% of naive CD8, approximately 2% of memory CD4, and approximately 0.4% of memory CD8 clonotypes were shared across a few donors.

Using the deep immunoSEQ assay, multiplex PCR amplified TCR CDR3 regions from genomic DNA. Genomic DNA extracted from each cell subset was distributed evenly over all wells of several immunoSEQ 96-well plates, and each plate served as one replicate. Each replicate PCR for sorted subsets received about 220 ng genomic DNA, equal to 30,000 or so T cell genomes. Purified libraries were measured with a Qubit 3.0 fluorometer, size-checked on a Bioanalyzer 2100, and measured again with the KAPA Library Quantification kit. Every immunoSEQ 96-well plate was sequenced on a separate single-read 150-cycle Illumina NextSeq 550 flow cell. Per the authors' processing: Because the immunoSEQ output included only junctional sequences and no quality scores, the filtering could not be the same as the filtering used for full-length reads. To assign V/J genes and CDR3, sequences were annotated using PyIR, a Python wrapper for IgBLAST v1.9, with IMGT germline references. Any read was removed if the V/J assignment was weak (E-value above 1e-6), the CDR3 was missing, or the read contained stop codons, out-of-frame junctions, or ambiguous translated residues. V3J clonotypes were defined as sequences sharing the same inferred V gene, J gene, and CDR3 amino acid sequence. Percentage overlap between repertoires was computed as shared unique clonotypes divided by the size of the smaller repertoire. Three approaches were used to assess repertoire richness: RTK rarefaction, the Chao1 estimator, and Recon v2.1 estimates of unobserved clonotypes. Generation probabilities were computed with OLGA for all TCRbeta clonotypes obtained by the gDNA method from a few donors. What TCRdb holds here is the immuneACCESS table cut down to in-frame rearrangements. Part of the clones is not present; checked against another copy, under half of the missing clones reflect an unresolved V gene, and the others are unexplained. Clonal size and the V and J genes are those of that table, whereas D and trimming came from the DNA. The sample contains about 1.5 million clones, approximately 98% of them found a single time. The top ten clones comprise roughly 0.4% of the sample.

Relative to germline, V is missing 5 bases and J is missing 4 bases, with 8 bases of the junction outside any gene match. CDR1 and CDR2 were assigned from the germline V gene as SNHLY and FYNNEI. The CDR3 runs 15 residues from the cysteine to the phenylalanine. Only the CDR3 portion is preserved as DNA: 45 bases, with reading frame beginning at the first base. Comment on this clone: The antigen it recognizes is unknown. No much larger clone exists at a distance of one base, and base qualities are not known.

The donors were healthy, HIV-negative adults who had no recently reported acute infections or vaccinations. Every donor was a Caucasian adult living in Nashville, Tennessee, USA. CD4+ T cells were enriched by magnetic negative selection, after which naive cells were positively selected on CD45RA and the negative fraction was taken as the memory subset. Blood was collected by leukapheresis, and PBMCs were isolated by Ficoll-Histopaque density gradient centrifugation and then cryopreserved in liquid nitrogen vapor phase. Analytical flow cytometry was used to check the purity and quantity of every magnetically sorted T cell population. From each sorted fraction, genomic DNA was isolated and quantified by UV absorbance on a Nanodrop 2000c.

This clonotype was sampled from a man between 25 and 39 years old in good health. Sequencing was carried out using naive CD4+ T cells sorted from blood. Per the publication, the cell subset or site label means: CD45RA+ positively selected. The V and J genes are TRBV2 and TRBJ2-5; TRBD1 agrees with 9 junctional bases. The sequenced DNA is TGTGCCAGCAGTATGGACAGGGGAAAGGGAGAGACCCAGTACTTC. It is translated as CASSMDRGKGETQYF.